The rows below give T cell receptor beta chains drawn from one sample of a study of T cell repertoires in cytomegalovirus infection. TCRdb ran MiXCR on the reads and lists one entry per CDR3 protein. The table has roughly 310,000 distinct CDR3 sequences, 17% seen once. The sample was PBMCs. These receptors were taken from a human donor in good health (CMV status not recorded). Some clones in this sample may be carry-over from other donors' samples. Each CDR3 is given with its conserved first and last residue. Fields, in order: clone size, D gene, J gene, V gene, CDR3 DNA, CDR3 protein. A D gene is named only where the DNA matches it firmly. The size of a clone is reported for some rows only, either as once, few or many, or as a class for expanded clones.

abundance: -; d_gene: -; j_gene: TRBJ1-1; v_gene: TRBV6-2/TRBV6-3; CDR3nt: TGTGCCAGCAGTTACCCGACCGCTCCTAACAAGAACACTGAAGCTTTCTTT; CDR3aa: CASSYPTAPNKNTEAFF
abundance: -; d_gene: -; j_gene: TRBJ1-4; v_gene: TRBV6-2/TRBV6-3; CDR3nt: TGTGCCAGCAGTTCAGAAGAAAAACTGTTTTTT; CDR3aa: CASSSEEKLFF
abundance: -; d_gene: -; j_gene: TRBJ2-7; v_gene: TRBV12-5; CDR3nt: TGTGCTAGTGGTTTGTCAGGGACCTACGAGCAGTACTTC; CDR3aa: CASGLSGTYEQYF
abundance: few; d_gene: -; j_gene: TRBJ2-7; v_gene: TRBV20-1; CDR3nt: TGCAGTGCTACCCCGAGCACCTTGGGGATCTACGAGCAGTACTTC; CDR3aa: CSATPSTLGIYEQYF
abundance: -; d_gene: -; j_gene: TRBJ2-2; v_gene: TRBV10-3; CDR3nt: TGTGCCATCACCCTAGGGGGGACCGGGGAGCTGTTTTTT; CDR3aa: CAITLGGTGELFF
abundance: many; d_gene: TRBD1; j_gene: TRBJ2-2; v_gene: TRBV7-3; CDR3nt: TGTGCCAGCAGTATCGCCGGGACAGGGCACACCGGGGAGCTGTTTTTT; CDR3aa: CASSIAGTGHTGELFF
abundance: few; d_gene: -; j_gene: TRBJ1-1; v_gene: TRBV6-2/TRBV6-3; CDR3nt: TGTGCCAGCAGTTACGGCAGTTCCACTGAAGCTTTCTTT; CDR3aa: CASSYGSSTEAFF
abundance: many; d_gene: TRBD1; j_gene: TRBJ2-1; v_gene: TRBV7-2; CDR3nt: TGTGCCAGCAGCGCTGGCAGGGGGTTCTACAATGAGCAGTTCTTC; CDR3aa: CASSAGRGFYNEQFF
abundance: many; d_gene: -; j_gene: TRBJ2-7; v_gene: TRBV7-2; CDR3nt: TGTGCCAGCAGCCCAGGGGCCTACGAGCAGTACTTC; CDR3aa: CASSPGAYEQYF
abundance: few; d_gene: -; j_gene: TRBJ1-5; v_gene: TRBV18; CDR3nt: TGTGCCAGCTCACCATCAGGCAGGGCTAATCAGCCCCAGCATTTT; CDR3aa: CASSPSGRANQPQHF
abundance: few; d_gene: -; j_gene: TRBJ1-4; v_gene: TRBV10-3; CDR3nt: TGTGCCATCAGTGAGTTGGCGAGTCGGAACAGGACTGAAAAACTGTTTTTT; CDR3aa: CAISELASRNRTEKLFF
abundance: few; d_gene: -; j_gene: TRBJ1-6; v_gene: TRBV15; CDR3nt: TGTGCCACCAGCAGAGATCGGCAGGGGCCACCCCTCCACTTT; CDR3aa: CATSRDRQGPPLHF
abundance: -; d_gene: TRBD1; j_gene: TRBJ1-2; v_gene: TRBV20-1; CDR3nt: TGCAGTGCTCTACAGGGGGCGAACTATGGCTACACCTTC; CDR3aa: CSALQGANYGYTF
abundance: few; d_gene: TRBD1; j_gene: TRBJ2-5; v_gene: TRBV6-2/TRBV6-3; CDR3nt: TGTGCCAGCAGTCACAGGGGATTCCCCCAAGAGACCCAGTACTTC; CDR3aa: CASSHRGFPQETQYF
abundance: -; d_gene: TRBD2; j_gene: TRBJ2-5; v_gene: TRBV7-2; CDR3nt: TGTGCCAGCAGCTTATGGCGGGGGGGCCAAGAGACCCAGTACTTC; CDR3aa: CASSLWRGGQETQYF
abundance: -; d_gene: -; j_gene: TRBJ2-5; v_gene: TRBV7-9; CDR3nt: TGTGCCAGCAGCTTACGGGGAGCAAAAGAGACCCAGTACTTC; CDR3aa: CASSLRGAKETQYF
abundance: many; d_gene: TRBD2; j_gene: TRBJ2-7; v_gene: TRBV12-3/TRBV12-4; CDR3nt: TGTGCCAGCAGCCCTACGGCGGGGGGCTACGAGCAGTACTTC; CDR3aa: CASSPTAGGYEQYF
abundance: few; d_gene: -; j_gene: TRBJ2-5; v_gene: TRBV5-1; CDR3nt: TGCGCCAGCAGCGTACAAGGGGAATCGGAGACCCAGTACTTC; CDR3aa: CASSVQGESETQYF
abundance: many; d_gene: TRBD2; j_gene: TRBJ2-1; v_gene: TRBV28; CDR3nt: TGTGCCAGCAGTATACCGGGGGGATCTCTCAATGAGCAGTTCTTC; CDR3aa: CASSIPGGSLNEQFF
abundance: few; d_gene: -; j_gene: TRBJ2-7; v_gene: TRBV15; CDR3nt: TGTGCCACCAGCAGAGAACGCCGGCAGTGGGGTTCTGACGAGCAGTACTTC; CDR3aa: CATSRERRQWGSDEQYF
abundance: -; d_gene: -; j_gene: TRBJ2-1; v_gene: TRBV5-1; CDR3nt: TGCGCCAGTAAACGTGAGGGGGGGTTATACAATGAGCAGTTCTTC; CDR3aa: CASKREGGLYNEQFF
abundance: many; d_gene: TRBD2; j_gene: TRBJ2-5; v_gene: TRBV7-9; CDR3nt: TGTGCCAGCAGCTCGCCCATTGGCAGCGGGGCGTACCAAGAGACCCAGTACTTC; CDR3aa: CASSSPIGSGAYQETQYF
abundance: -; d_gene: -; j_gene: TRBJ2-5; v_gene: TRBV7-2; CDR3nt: TGTGCCAGCAGCTCCGGGCGGGTACAAGAGACCCAGTACTTC; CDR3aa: CASSSGRVQETQYF
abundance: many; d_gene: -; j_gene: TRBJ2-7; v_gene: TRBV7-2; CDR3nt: TGTGCCAGCAGCACAGGGACGTACGAGCAGTACTTC; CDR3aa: CASSTGTYEQYF
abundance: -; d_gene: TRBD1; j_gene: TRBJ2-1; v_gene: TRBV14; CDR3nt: TGTGCCAGCAGCCAAGGGACAGGGGGGAATGAGCAGTTCTTC; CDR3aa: CASSQGTGGNEQFF
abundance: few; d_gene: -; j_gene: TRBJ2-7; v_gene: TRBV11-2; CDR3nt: TGTGCCAGCAGCTTAGTGGGACTCCCTTCCTACGAGCAGTACTTC; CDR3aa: CASSLVGLPSYEQYF
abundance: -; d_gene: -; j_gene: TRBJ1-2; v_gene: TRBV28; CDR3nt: TGTGCCTACTACGACAGCAACTATGGCTACACCTTC; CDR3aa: CAYYDSNYGYTF
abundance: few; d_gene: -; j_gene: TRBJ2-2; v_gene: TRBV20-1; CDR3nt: TGCAGCGTTGCTTGGGGAGCCACCGGGGAGCTGTTTTTT; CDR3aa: CSVAWGATGELFF
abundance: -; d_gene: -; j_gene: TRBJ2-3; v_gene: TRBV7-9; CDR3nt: TGTGCCAGCAGCCCCCCTGGAGCTAGGGACGATACGCAGTATTTT; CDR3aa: CASSPPGARDDTQYF
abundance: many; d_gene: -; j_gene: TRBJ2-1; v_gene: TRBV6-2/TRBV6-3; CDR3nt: TGTGCCAGCAGTGAGCAGAGCTCCTACAATGAGCAGTTCTTC; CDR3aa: CASSEQSSYNEQFF
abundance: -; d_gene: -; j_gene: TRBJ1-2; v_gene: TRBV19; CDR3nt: TGTGCCAGTATGTCCGGTAGATTTAACTATGGCTACACCTTC; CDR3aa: CASMSGRFNYGYTF
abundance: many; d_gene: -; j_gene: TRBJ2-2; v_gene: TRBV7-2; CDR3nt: TGTGCCAGCAGCCCCCGAGAGGCGGTAAACACCGGGGAGCTGTTTTTT; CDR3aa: CASSPREAVNTGELFF
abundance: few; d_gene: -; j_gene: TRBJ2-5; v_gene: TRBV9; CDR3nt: TGTGCCAGCAGCGTAGGGAGGGGCTTCCAAGAGACCCAGTACTTC; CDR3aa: CASSVGRGFQETQYF
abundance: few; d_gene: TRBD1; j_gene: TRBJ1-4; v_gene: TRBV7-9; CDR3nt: TGTGCCAGCAGCGTGCAGGGGGCTCAGGAAAAACTGTTTTTT; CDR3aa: CASSVQGAQEKLFF
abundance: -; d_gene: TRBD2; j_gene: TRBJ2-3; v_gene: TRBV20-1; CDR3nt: TGCAGTGCTAGAGGTCCTTTTTTAGCGGGCAGCACAGATACGCAGTATTTT; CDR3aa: CSARGPFLAGSTDTQYF
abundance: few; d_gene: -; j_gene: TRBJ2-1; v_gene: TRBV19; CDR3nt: TGTGCCACCCGACAGGACAATGAGCAGTTCTTC; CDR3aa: CATRQDNEQFF
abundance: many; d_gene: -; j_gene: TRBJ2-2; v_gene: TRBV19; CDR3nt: TGTGCCAGTGATAACGTGTGGGCTGGTGAAGTGGGTCAGGCGAACACCGGGGAGCTGTTTTTT; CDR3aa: CASDNVWAGEVGQANTGELFF
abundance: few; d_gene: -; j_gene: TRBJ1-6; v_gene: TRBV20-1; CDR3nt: TGCAGTGCTAGAGATTTGAGTAATTCACCCCTCCACTTT; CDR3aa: CSARDLSNSPLHF
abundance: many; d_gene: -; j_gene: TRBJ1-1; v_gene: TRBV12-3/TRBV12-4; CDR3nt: TGTGCCAGCAGTTTGACGCGGACGGCGAACACTGAAGCTTTCTTT; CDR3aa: CASSLTRTANTEAFF
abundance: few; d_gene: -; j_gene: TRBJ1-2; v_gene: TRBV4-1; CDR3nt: TGCGCCAGCAGCCAAGAGGACTATGGCTACACCTTC; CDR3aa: CASSQEDYGYTF
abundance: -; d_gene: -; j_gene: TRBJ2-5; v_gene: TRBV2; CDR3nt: TGTGCCAGCAGTGTCAGGGAGACCCAGTACTTC; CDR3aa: CASSVRETQYF
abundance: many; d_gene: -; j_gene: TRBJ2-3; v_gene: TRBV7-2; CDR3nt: TGTGCCAGCAGCTTAAGCCTCACAGATACGCAGTATTTT; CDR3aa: CASSLSLTDTQYF